This T cell receptor beta chain was sequenced in a study of blood T cell repertoires in COVID-19. About the research overall: Collection of acute and convalescent COVID-19 samples took place in the United States, Italy and Spain. Sources were T cells, B-cell-depleted T cells, or PBMCs; the material itself was cDNA or gDNA.

Under the authors' procedure: Nucleated cell number was recorded as an estimate derived from reference gene primer amplification. Data came from immunoSEQ multiplex PCR; TCRdb stores just in-frame clones and leaves some out. The V and J calls and clone size are taken from that table; D and trimming were inferred from the DNA. Seen here are fewer than 150,000 clones, roughly 81% observed once, and the top ten hold roughly 13%. This CDR3 is built from 19 residues. The trim removed 7 bases at V and 0 bases at J, leaving 16 bases unmatched. Germline V gene sequence: CDR1 LNHDA, CDR2 SQIVND (reference sequence).

The chain combines TRBV19 with TRBJ1-5, with 9 bases fitting TRBD1. This clonotype originated in a human donor in a cohort sampled during active COVID-19. The sequencing input was peripheral blood. As DNA, the CDR3 is TGTGCCAGTAACACGGCTCCGGGACAGGGTGGGCATAGCAATCAGCCCCAGCATTTT. This translates into CASNTAPGQGGHSNQPQHF.